Listed below are T cell receptor beta chains from one sample, sequenced in a study of T cell changes during pregnancy in multiple sclerosis. Clones were sequenced by immunoSEQ multiplex PCR, and TCRdb holds only the in-frame ones, with some missing. Of some 100,000 clones in the sample, more than 80% are singletons; the top ten hold around 1.2%. The starting material was peripheral blood, obtained in the second trimester of pregnancy. The origin of the receptors is a female donor with multiple sclerosis, enrolled in a pregnancy study. Each CDR3 is given with its conserved first and last residue. The D gene is left open where the match is weak. Part of the rows lack a size; the others show once, few, many or a class for expanded clones.

v_gene: TRBV18
abundance: .
j_gene: TRBJ2-3
d_gene: .
CDR3aa: CASSPQGSDTQYF
CDR3nt: TGTGCCAGCTCACCCCAGGGGTCAGATACGCAGTATTTT

v_gene: TRBV30
abundance: .
j_gene: TRBJ1-2
d_gene: .
CDR3aa: CAWRTVGAYGYTF
CDR3nt: TGTGCCTGGAGGACGGTAGGGGCTTATGGCTACACCTTC

v_gene: TRBV27
abundance: .
j_gene: TRBJ1-5
d_gene: TRBD1
CDR3aa: CASSRGIDRGNQPQHF
CDR3nt: TGTGCCAGCAGCCGAGGGATTGACAGGGGGAATCAGCCCCAGCATTTT

v_gene: TRBV30
abundance: .
j_gene: TRBJ1-5
d_gene: TRBD1
CDR3aa: CAYWDSDTADQPQHF
CDR3nt: TGTGCCTACTGGGACAGCGACACGGCGGATCAGCCCCAGCATTTT

v_gene: TRBV29-1
abundance: .
j_gene: TRBJ2-7
d_gene: .
CDR3aa: CSVSEGRYEQYF
CDR3nt: TGCAGCGTTAGTGAGGGCCGCTACGAGCAGTACTTC

v_gene: TRBV28
abundance: .
j_gene: TRBJ2-7
d_gene: TRBD1
CDR3aa: CASSSGDRVYEQYF
CDR3nt: TGTGCCAGCAGTTCGGGGGACAGGGTCTACGAGCAGTACTTC

v_gene: TRBV9
abundance: .
j_gene: TRBJ1-5
d_gene: .
CDR3aa: CASSPQGSNQPQHF
CDR3nt: TGTGCCAGCAGCCCTCAGGGTAGCAATCAGCCCCAGCATTTT

v_gene: TRBV5-5
abundance: .
j_gene: TRBJ1-1
d_gene: TRBD1
CDR3aa: CASSLNPFDRVRNTEAFF
CDR3nt: TGTGCCAGCAGCTTAAACCCCTTCGACAGGGTAAGGAACACTGAAGCTTTCTTT

v_gene: TRBV4-2
abundance: .
j_gene: TRBJ1-2
d_gene: .
CDR3aa: CASSQEGRVNRGYTF
CDR3nt: TGTGCCAGCAGCCAAGAAGGCAGGGTGAATCGTGGCTACACCTTC

v_gene: TRBV28
abundance: .
j_gene: TRBJ2-7
d_gene: TRBD1
CDR3aa: CASSRRRDRGFYEQYF
CDR3nt: TGTGCCAGCAGCCGCCGCCGGGACAGGGGGTTCTACGAGCAGTACTTC

v_gene: TRBV6-1
abundance: .
j_gene: TRBJ2-5
d_gene: TRBD2
CDR3aa: CASSERGGRAETQYF
CDR3nt: TGTGCCAGCAGTGAAAGGGGCGGGAGGGCTGAGACCCAGTACTTC

v_gene: TRBV2
abundance: .
j_gene: TRBJ2-5
d_gene: TRBD2
CDR3aa: CASSELGLAGQETQYF
CDR3nt: TGTGCCAGCAGTGAACTCGGACTAGCGGGGCAAGAGACCCAGTACTTC

v_gene: TRBV7-9
abundance: .
j_gene: TRBJ2-6
d_gene: .
CDR3aa: CASSRTRGPGANVLTF
CDR3nt: TGTGCCAGCAGCCGTACGCGGGGGCCTGGGGCCAACGTCCTGACTTTC

v_gene: TRBV7-7
abundance: .
j_gene: TRBJ2-1
d_gene: TRBD2
CDR3aa: CASSSSGGAFNEQFF
CDR3nt: TGTGCCAGCAGCTCGAGCGGGGGGGCCTTCAATGAGCAGTTCTTC

v_gene: TRBV7-2
abundance: .
j_gene: TRBJ1-5
d_gene: TRBD1
CDR3aa: CASSWGQGNNQPQHF
CDR3nt: TGTGCCAGCAGCTGGGGACAGGGCAACAATCAGCCCCAGCATTTT

v_gene: TRBV15
abundance: once
j_gene: TRBJ2-7
d_gene: .
CDR3aa: CATSRDPGTSYEQYF
CDR3nt: TGTGCCACCAGCAGAGATCCGGGAACCTCCTACGAGCAGTACTTC

v_gene: TRBV7-2
abundance: .
j_gene: TRBJ2-7
d_gene: TRBD1
CDR3aa: CASSYPFRDRGNEQYF
CDR3nt: TGTGCCAGCAGCTACCCCTTCCGGGACAGGGGGAACGAGCAGTACTTC

v_gene: TRBV11-1
abundance: few
j_gene: TRBJ2-2
d_gene: TRBD2
CDR3aa: CASSLTLTGGNTGELFF
CDR3nt: TGTGCCAGCAGCTTAACGTTGACGGGAGGTAACACCGGGGAGCTGTTTTTT

v_gene: TRBV5-6
abundance: once
j_gene: TRBJ2-6
d_gene: .
CDR3aa: CASSPGAGANVLTF
CDR3nt: TGTGCCAGCAGCCCGGGGGCTGGGGCCAACGTCCTGACTTTC

v_gene: TRBV2
abundance: .
j_gene: TRBJ1-5
d_gene: .
CDR3aa: CASSVRGGGQPQHF
CDR3nt: TGTGCCAGCAGTGTGAGAGGGGGGGGTCAGCCCCAGCATTTT

v_gene: TRBV2
abundance: once
j_gene: TRBJ2-7
d_gene: .
CDR3aa: CASSRDSGAPYEQYF
CDR3nt: TGTGCCAGTTCCCGGGATTCAGGGGCCCCCTACGAGCAGTACTTC

v_gene: TRBV10-2
abundance: .
j_gene: TRBJ2-2
d_gene: TRBD1
CDR3aa: CASRGSRTGKTGELFF
CDR3nt: TGCGCCAGCAGAGGATCTAGGACAGGGAAGACCGGGGAGCTGTTTTTT

v_gene: TRBV27
abundance: .
j_gene: TRBJ1-2
d_gene: .
CDR3aa: CASSPFGGALNYGYTF
CDR3nt: TGTGCCAGCAGTCCCTTTGGGGGGGCCCTAAACTATGGCTACACCTTC

v_gene: TRBV6-5
abundance: .
j_gene: TRBJ2-7
d_gene: TRBD2
CDR3aa: CASSYSASGYTYEQYF
CDR3nt: TGTGCCAGCAGTTACTCGGCTAGCGGTTACACCTACGAGCAGTACTTC

v_gene: TRBV28
abundance: .
j_gene: TRBJ2-6
d_gene: TRBD1
CDR3aa: CASSSGTGVAGANVLTF
CDR3nt: TGTGCCAGCAGTTCCGGGACAGGGGTCGCCGGGGCCAACGTCCTGACTTTC

v_gene: TRBV2
abundance: once
j_gene: TRBJ2-1
d_gene: .
CDR3aa: CATNTGYNEQFF
CDR3nt: TGTGCCACAAATACAGGGTACAATGAGCAGTTCTTC

v_gene: TRBV9
abundance: .
j_gene: TRBJ2-1
d_gene: .
CDR3aa: CASSVGQYNEQFF
CDR3nt: TGTGCCAGCAGCGTAGGCCAGTACAATGAGCAGTTCTTC

v_gene: TRBV6-6
abundance: .
j_gene: TRBJ2-1
d_gene: .
CDR3aa: CASSPGQGGPYEQFF
CDR3nt: TGTGCCAGCAGTCCAGGGCAGGGGGGACCCTATGAGCAGTTCTTC

v_gene: TRBV4-2
abundance: .
j_gene: TRBJ1-2
d_gene: .
CDR3aa: CASSQDRSFDGYTF
CDR3nt: TGTGCCAGCAGCCAAGATCGGAGTTTCGATGGCTACACCTTC

v_gene: TRBV18
abundance: .
j_gene: TRBJ1-5
d_gene: .
CDR3aa: CASSPTDNQPQHF
CDR3nt: TGTGCCAGCTCACCGACAGACAATCAGCCCCAGCATTTT

v_gene: TRBV9
abundance: .
j_gene: TRBJ1-2
d_gene: TRBD1
CDR3aa: CASSVQTGGRNGYTF
CDR3nt: TGTGCCAGCAGCGTCCAGACAGGGGGCCGGAATGGCTACACCTTC

v_gene: TRBV11-2
abundance: .
j_gene: TRBJ2-3
d_gene: .
CDR3aa: CASSPWGGGTDTQYF
CDR3nt: TGTGCCAGCAGCCCATGGGGGGGCGGCACAGATACGCAGTATTTT

v_gene: TRBV19
abundance: .
j_gene: TRBJ2-1
d_gene: TRBD2
CDR3aa: CASSAGGRADEQFF
CDR3nt: TGTGCCAGTTCAGCGGGAGGGCGAGCCGATGAGCAGTTCTTC

v_gene: TRBV7-3
abundance: once
j_gene: TRBJ2-3
d_gene: .
CDR3aa: CASSRGDTQYF
CDR3nt: TGTGCCAGCAGCCGGGGGGATACGCAGTATTTT

v_gene: TRBV5-4
abundance: .
j_gene: TRBJ2-7
d_gene: TRBD2
CDR3aa: CASSLSPGTRISYEQYF
CDR3nt: TGTGCCAGCAGCTTATCCCCCGGGACTAGGATATCCTACGAGCAGTACTTC

v_gene: TRBV9
abundance: .
j_gene: TRBJ1-6
d_gene: TRBD1
CDR3aa: CASSVTGDYNSPLHF
CDR3nt: TGTGCCAGCAGCGTTACAGGGGACTATAATTCACCCCTCCACTTT

v_gene: TRBV18
abundance: .
j_gene: TRBJ2-1
d_gene: TRBD2
CDR3aa: CASSPLPLAGNRVEQFF
CDR3nt: TGTGCCAGCTCACCACTCCCCTTAGCGGGAAACCGGGTTGAGCAGTTCTTC

v_gene: TRBV19
abundance: .
j_gene: TRBJ1-1
d_gene: .
CDR3aa: CASSIRSQGRTEAFF
CDR3nt: TGTGCCAGTAGTATAAGGTCCCAGGGGAGAACTGAAGCTTTCTTT

v_gene: TRBV28
abundance: .
j_gene: TRBJ2-3
d_gene: TRBD2
CDR3aa: CASRPGLAIDTQYF
CDR3nt: TGTGCCAGCAGGCCGGGACTAGCAATAGATACGCAGTATTTT

v_gene: TRBV5-4
abundance: .
j_gene: TRBJ1-2
d_gene: TRBD1
CDR3aa: CASSPEPAGGDYTF
CDR3nt: TGTGCCAGCAGCCCCGAACCGGCAGGGGGCGACTACACCTTC

v_gene: TRBV7-3
abundance: .
j_gene: TRBJ2-1
d_gene: TRBD2
CDR3aa: CASRLSGADEQFF
CDR3nt: TGTGCCAGCAGACTTAGCGGGGCTGATGAGCAGTTCTTC

v_gene: TRBV5-1
abundance: .
j_gene: TRBJ2-1
d_gene: .
CDR3aa: CASSRSGLESYNEQFF
CDR3nt: TGCGCCAGCAGCCGAAGCGGGCTCGAATCCTACAATGAGCAGTTCTTC

v_gene: TRBV9
abundance: .
j_gene: TRBJ1-1
d_gene: .
CDR3aa: CASSVAGTLAEAFF
CDR3nt: TGTGCCAGCAGCGTAGCTGGGACACTAGCTGAAGCTTTCTTT

v_gene: TRBV19
abundance: .
j_gene: TRBJ2-3
d_gene: .
CDR3aa: CASSIDRGGDTQYF
CDR3nt: TGTGCCAGTAGTATAGACAGGGGTGGAGATACGCAGTATTTT

v_gene: TRBV28
abundance: .
j_gene: TRBJ1-5
d_gene: TRBD1
CDR3aa: CASSSDRGVYSNQPQHF
CDR3nt: TGTGCCAGCAGTTCGGACAGGGGGGTCTATAGCAATCAGCCCCAGCATTTT

v_gene: TRBV30
abundance: .
j_gene: TRBJ1-3
d_gene: .
CDR3aa: CAWDGGGGNTIYF
CDR3nt: TGTGCCTGGGACGGGGGGGGCGGAAACACCATATATTTT